A selection of T cell receptor beta chains follows, all from one sample in a study of cytomegalovirus exposure and HLA in healthy donors. Method: immunoSEQ multiplex PCR; TCRdb's copy keeps in-frame clones and lacks some. The sample includes around 120,000 clones, 81% of them seen just once. The sequenced sample consisted of PBMCs. These receptors all stem from a young man in good health and CMV-seronegative. CDR3s include the opening cysteine and the closing phenylalanine or tryptophan. Fields, in order: CDR3 length, J gene, V gene, D gene, CDR3 protein, CDR3 DNA. The D gene is left open where the match is weak.

>13|TRBJ1-1|TRBV6-5|TRBD1
CASSYSRGGSAFF
TGTGCCAGCAGTTACTCGAGAGGGGGCTCAGCTTTCTTT
>15|TRBJ1-2|TRBV28|TRBD1
CASSAGQGSGYGYTF
TGTGCCAGCAGTGCCGGACAGGGATCGGGCTATGGCTACACCTTC
>16|TRBJ2-7|TRBV6-5|TRBD2
CASSYLLAGSVHEQYF
TGTGCCAGCAGTTACCTGCTAGCGGGGTCCGTCCACGAGCAGTACTTC
>16|TRBJ1-3|TRBV7-2|.
CASSLLGVYSGNTIYF
TGTGCCAGCAGCTTATTAGGGGTCTACTCTGGAAACACCATATATTTT
>15|TRBJ1-5|TRBV6-1|.
CASSENGGGVQPQHF
TGTGCCAGCAGTGAAAACGGGGGGGGCGTACAGCCCCAGCATTTT
>14|TRBJ1-2|TRBV30|.
CAWSVLAANYGYTF
TGTGCCTGGAGTGTACTGGCGGCTAACTATGGCTACACCTTC
>13|TRBJ2-1|TRBV6-5|.
CASSYSQYNEQFF
TGTGCCAGCAGTTACTCGCAGTACAATGAGCAGTTCTTC
>16|TRBJ1-2|TRBV9|.
CASSLVGRDIGYGYTF
TGTGCCAGCAGCCTCGTAGGGAGGGACATCGGCTATGGCTACACCTTC
>12|TRBJ1-2|TRBV5-6|.
CASSSAGDGYTF
TGTGCCAGCAGTTCCGCAGGGGATGGCTACACCTTC
>16|TRBJ2-2|TRBV28|.
CASSLLLGVRTGELFF
TGTGCCAGCAGTTTACTCCTAGGGGTGAGGACCGGGGAGCTGTTTTTT
>16|TRBJ2-1|TRBV10-3|.
CAISESRQFPDNEQFF
TGTGCCATCAGTGAGTCGAGACAGTTCCCCGACAATGAGCAGTTCTTC
>16|TRBJ1-1|TRBV9|TRBD1
CASSAPTGGRYTEAFF
TGTGCCAGCAGCGCCCCGACAGGGGGCCGGTACACTGAAGCTTTCTTT
>15|TRBJ2-1|TRBV7-2|TRBD1
CASSTPDRGFNEQFF
TGTGCCAGCAGCACCCCGGACAGGGGTTTCAATGAGCAGTTCTTC
>16|TRBJ1-3|TRBV6-5|.
CASSYNAGLSGNTIYF
TGTGCCAGCAGTTACAACGCAGGACTCTCTGGAAACACCATATATTTT
>16|TRBJ1-3|TRBV9|.
CASSTRRTPEGNTIYF
TGTGCCAGCAGCACCCGCCGCACCCCTGAGGGAAACACCATATATTTT